Given below is one TCR beta chain in context. Antigen unknown. CDR1 and CDR2 from the germline V gene are SGHAT and FQNNGV. The J segment lost 8 bases and the V segment lost 4 bases, leaving 9 bases of the junction unmatched. The CDR3 spans 15 residues. Deep was the level at which the assay was run. Sorted-subset replicate PCR reactions were performed with around 210 ng DNA, corresponding to roughly 30,000 T cell genomes. TCRdb's table, derived via immunoSEQ multiplex PCR, lists solely in-frame clones and lacks some. The table shows about 1.5 million clones, with around 95% occurring only once. This specimen comes from a study of shared clonotypes between healthy human individuals. Whole-study findings and limits: Non-shared clonotypes were found to have lower generation probabilities than the clonotypes that were shared by all four of the sorted-subset donors. Some naive CD4 clonotypes, 5% to 5.5%, turned up in common across four donors.

The J gene is TRBJ2-1, the V gene TRBV11-2, with 9 bases that match TRBD1. Specimen: naive CD4+ T cells sorted from blood. Noted subset: CD45RA+ positively selected. This TCR derives from a man aged 30 to 45 in good health. CDR3 coding DNA: TGTGCCAGCAGCTCAATTGGACAGGGGACGCATGAGCAGTTCTTC. The encoded protein is CASSSIGQGTHEQFF.